A selection of T cell receptor beta chains follows, all from one sample in a study of blood T cell repertoires in COVID-19. Only in-frame clones appear in the TCRdb table, and some are missing; sequencing was by immunoSEQ multiplex PCR. The sample has 93,000 or so clones, around 90% seen once; the top ten hold approximately 3.7%. The sequenced sample consisted of peripheral blood. These receptors all come from a human donor in a cohort sampled during active COVID-19. The CDR3 runs from the conserved cysteine through the conserved F or W. Fields, in order: clone size, J gene, D gene, V gene, CDR3 DNA, CDR3 protein. A D gene is named only where the DNA matches it firmly. Expanded clones are given a class, and other clones once, few, many or no size at all.

size: -; J: TRBJ2-1; D: TRBD2; V: TRBV10-3; DNA: TGTGCCACCGCTGGACTAGGTGATGAGCAGTTCTTC; CDR3: CATAGLGDEQFF
size: -; J: TRBJ1-4; D: TRBD1; V: TRBV7-2; DNA: TGTGCCAGCAGCTCGCCCCTGGGACAGGGAGATGAAAAACTGTTTTTT; CDR3: CASSSPLGQGDEKLFF
size: -; J: TRBJ2-7; D: TRBD1; V: TRBV9; DNA: TGTGCCAGCAGCGTTTCGACAGGGGGTTACGAGCAGTACTTC; CDR3: CASSVSTGGYEQYF
size: -; J: TRBJ1-5; D: -; V: TRBV18; DNA: TGTGCCAGCTCACCCGGAGATCAGCCCCAGCATTTT; CDR3: CASSPGDQPQHF
size: -; J: TRBJ2-1; D: TRBD2; V: TRBV18; DNA: TGTGCCAGCTCACCACCCACTAGCGGGAGGTACAATGAGCAGTTCTTC; CDR3: CASSPPTSGRYNEQFF
size: -; J: TRBJ2-5; D: TRBD1; V: TRBV27; DNA: TGTGCCAGCAGCCAAACAGGGGCCCTTGGAGTGACCCAGTACTTC; CDR3: CASSQTGALGVTQYF
size: -; J: TRBJ1-2; D: -; V: TRBV9; DNA: TGTGCCAGCAGGCGAGACTATGGCTACACCTTC; CDR3: CASRRDYGYTF
size: few; J: TRBJ1-4; D: TRBD1; V: TRBV30; DNA: TGTGCCTGGAGTCTGGGACAGAGAGTTGAAAAACTGTTTTTT; CDR3: CAWSLGQRVEKLFF
size: few; J: TRBJ1-4; D: -; V: TRBV7-2; DNA: TGTGCCAGCAGCTTGGTGGGGGCCCAGGGTGAAAAACTGTTTTTT; CDR3: CASSLVGAQGEKLFF
size: -; J: TRBJ2-5; D: TRBD2; V: TRBV7-2; DNA: TGTGCCAGCAGCTTAGGGCCCCTTGGGAGGGTAACCCAGTACTTC; CDR3: CASSLGPLGRVTQYF
size: -; J: TRBJ2-2; D: -; V: TRBV11-3; DNA: TGTGCCAGCAGCTTAGAACAGGCCGGGGAGCTGTTTTTT; CDR3: CASSLEQAGELFF
size: -; J: TRBJ1-6; D: -; V: TRBV11-2; DNA: TGTGCCAGCAGCTTGTCCTACCTTGGGGGCGCGGGTCAGTCACCCCTCCACTTT; CDR3: CASSLSYLGGAGQSPLHF
size: -; J: TRBJ2-1; D: TRBD1; V: TRBV3-1/TRBV3-2; DNA: TGTGCCAGCAGCCAGATCCCGACAGGGCTTGGAAGTGAGCAGTTCTTC; CDR3: CASSQIPTGLGSEQFF
size: -; J: TRBJ1-4; D: TRBD1; V: TRBV4-3; DNA: TGCGCCAGCAGCCCCGGGACAGGGGTCGGTGAAAAACTGTTTTTT; CDR3: CASSPGTGVGEKLFF
size: -; J: TRBJ1-2; D: TRBD1; V: TRBV7-8; DNA: TGTGCCAGCAGCTTAGGGGACAGGGGAATCGGCTATGGCTACACCTTC; CDR3: CASSLGDRGIGYGYTF
size: -; J: TRBJ1-6; D: -; V: TRBV27; DNA: TGTGCCAGCAGTTTTCGAGGGAATTCACCCCTCCACTTT; CDR3: CASSFRGNSPLHF
size: few; J: TRBJ1-2; D: TRBD1; V: TRBV4-2; DNA: TGTGCCAGCAGCCGTCCGGGACAGGGGGCTGAAGGCTACACCTTC; CDR3: CASSRPGQGAEGYTF
size: -; J: TRBJ1-1; D: -; V: TRBV25-1; DNA: TGTGCCAGCTCGGGGAACACTGAAGCTTTCTTT; CDR3: CASSGNTEAFF
size: once; J: TRBJ1-1; D: -; V: TRBV10-1; DNA: TGCGCCAGCAGTGAGGCTCAGGGGAGCACTGAAGCTTTCTTT; CDR3: CASSEAQGSTEAFF
size: -; J: TRBJ2-7; D: TRBD1; V: TRBV6-5; DNA: TGTGCCAGCATTCCCGGGACAGGGGGATCCTACGAGCAGTACTTC; CDR3: CASIPGTGGSYEQYF
size: -; J: TRBJ2-7; D: -; V: TRBV27; DNA: TGTGCCAGCAGTTTAAGAAGGGGGGAGCAGTACTTC; CDR3: CASSLRRGEQYF
size: -; J: TRBJ2-1; D: -; V: TRBV18; DNA: TGTGCCAGCTCACCACTTCCAGGCAGCTCCTACAATGAGCAGTTCTTC; CDR3: CASSPLPGSSYNEQFF
size: -; J: TRBJ2-5; D: TRBD2; V: TRBV7-3; DNA: TGTGCCAGCAGCCCGGGACTAGCGGGGGCAGAGACCCAGTACTTC; CDR3: CASSPGLAGAETQYF
size: -; J: TRBJ2-1; D: TRBD2; V: TRBV9; DNA: TGTGCCAGCAGCGTAGATACTAGCGGCCTTTACAATGAGCAGTTCTTC; CDR3: CASSVDTSGLYNEQFF
size: once; J: TRBJ2-5; D: TRBD2; V: TRBV6-5; DNA: TGTGCCAGCAGACCTAGGACTAGCGGGACAGAGACCCAGTACTTC; CDR3: CASRPRTSGTETQYF
size: -; J: TRBJ2-7; D: -; V: TRBV7-2; DNA: TGTGCCAGCAGCATCACGGACATCTACGAGCAGTACTTC; CDR3: CASSITDIYEQYF
size: -; J: TRBJ2-2; D: TRBD1; V: TRBV3-1/TRBV3-2; DNA: TGTGCCAGCAGCCAAGATCCAGGGGGCACCGGGGAGCTGTTTTTT; CDR3: CASSQDPGGTGELFF
size: -; J: TRBJ2-6; D: -; V: TRBV3-1/TRBV3-2; DNA: TGTGCCAGCAGCCAAGTTGCAGGATGGGCCAACGTCCTGACTTTC; CDR3: CASSQVAGWANVLTF
size: -; J: TRBJ2-3; D: TRBD2; V: TRBV7-3; DNA: TGTGCCAGCAGCCCCCCGGTAGCGGGGAGTAGCACAGATACGCAGTATTTT; CDR3: CASSPPVAGSSTDTQYF
size: -; J: TRBJ2-3; D: -; V: TRBV6-1; DNA: TGTGCCAGCAGCTTCGGAGGGCACAGCACAGATACGCAGTATTTT; CDR3: CASSFGGHSTDTQYF
size: -; J: TRBJ1-3; D: TRBD1; V: TRBV4-2; DNA: TGTGCCAGCAGCCGGACAGGGGGAGGAAACACCATATATTTT; CDR3: CASSRTGGGNTIYF
size: -; J: TRBJ2-7; D: -; V: TRBV19; DNA: TGTGCCAGTAGTATTCGTCCAGCCTACGAGCAGTACTTC; CDR3: CASSIRPAYEQYF
size: -; J: TRBJ1-1; D: -; V: TRBV7-3; DNA: TGTGCCAGCAGCCCGCTGGGAGTTGGCACTGAAGCTTTCTTT; CDR3: CASSPLGVGTEAFF
size: few; J: TRBJ1-6; D: -; V: TRBV6-4; DNA: TGTGCCAGCAGTGACGAGGCGAATTCACCCCTCCACTTT; CDR3: CASSDEANSPLHF
size: -; J: TRBJ1-4; D: -; V: TRBV6-5; DNA: TGTGCCAGCAGACGGGCTGGGGGGAGTGAAAAACTGTTTTTT; CDR3: CASRRAGGSEKLFF
size: -; J: TRBJ2-3; D: -; V: TRBV21-1; DNA: TGTGCCAGCAGCAAAGAAAGGGGGACTAGCGGATATACTAGCACAGATACGCAGTATTTT; CDR3: CASSKERGTSGYTSTDTQYF
size: -; J: TRBJ1-2; D: -; V: TRBV5-1; DNA: TGCGCCAGCACCCCTCTTGGGGGCATTAACTATGGCTACACCTTC; CDR3: CASTPLGGINYGYTF
size: once; J: TRBJ1-5; D: -; V: TRBV15; DNA: TGTGCCACCAGCTTCCGGGGGGGTAGCGATAGCAATCAGCCCCAGCATTTT; CDR3: CATSFRGGSDSNQPQHF
size: -; J: TRBJ2-5; D: TRBD1; V: TRBV10-3; DNA: TGTGCCATCAGTGAGGTAATGGGACAGGGGAGAGAGACCCAGTACTTC; CDR3: CAISEVMGQGRETQYF
size: -; J: TRBJ1-3; D: TRBD1; V: TRBV11-2; DNA: TGTGCCAGCAGATCGACAGGGACCCACTCTGGAAACACCATATATTTT; CDR3: CASRSTGTHSGNTIYF
size: -; J: TRBJ2-5; D: TRBD1; V: TRBV7-2; DNA: TGTGCCAGCAGCTTAGGAGGGGGACAGTCCGAGACCCAGTACTTC; CDR3: CASSLGGGQSETQYF
size: few; J: TRBJ1-6; D: -; V: TRBV25-1; DNA: TGTGCCAGCAGTGACCCTCGTCAGGGGCCGGGGTCACCCCTCCACTTT; CDR3: CASSDPRQGPGSPLHF
size: -; J: TRBJ1-2; D: -; V: TRBV10-3; DNA: TGTGCCATCAGTGAGCCGACATCTAACTATGGCTACACCTTC; CDR3: CAISEPTSNYGYTF
size: -; J: TRBJ1-1; D: TRBD1; V: TRBV6-5; DNA: TGTGCCAGCAGTTACTCGAGGACAGGGGGGACTGAAGCTTTCTTT; CDR3: CASSYSRTGGTEAFF
size: -; J: TRBJ1-4; D: -; V: TRBV9; DNA: TGTGCCAGTGGTCCGTTTAGCGGGGGCGTGGGTGAAAAACTGTTTTTT; CDR3: CASGPFSGGVGEKLFF
size: -; J: TRBJ2-7; D: TRBD2; V: TRBV9; DNA: TGTGCCAGCAGCGTCTCCTTAGCGGGAGCCGGGGAGCAGTACTTC; CDR3: CASSVSLAGAGEQYF
size: -; J: TRBJ2-7; D: -; V: TRBV6-5; DNA: TGTGCCAGCAGTTACTCGCGATCTGGGAGCTACGAGCAGTACTTC; CDR3: CASSYSRSGSYEQYF
size: -; J: TRBJ1-6; D: -; V: TRBV12-3/TRBV12-4; DNA: TGTGCCAGTGGACTGCGGAATTCACCCCTCCACTTT; CDR3: CASGLRNSPLHF
size: -; J: TRBJ1-2; D: -; V: TRBV4-3; DNA: TGCGCCAGCAGCCAAGATCCGAACAGGGTCACGGGCTACACCTTC; CDR3: CASSQDPNRVTGYTF
size: -; J: TRBJ2-7; D: TRBD2; V: TRBV15; DNA: TGTGCCACCAAAACGGGACTAGCAAACTACGAGCAGTACTTC; CDR3: CATKTGLANYEQYF
size: once; J: TRBJ1-1; D: -; V: TRBV18; DNA: TGTGCCAGCTCCCAGCTAGACACTGAAGCTTTCTTT; CDR3: CASSQLDTEAFF
size: -; J: TRBJ2-5; D: TRBD1; V: TRBV11-2; DNA: TGTGCCAGCAGCTTAAACACAGGGGGCCAAGAGACCCAGTACTTC; CDR3: CASSLNTGGQETQYF
size: -; J: TRBJ2-7; D: TRBD1; V: TRBV7-9; DNA: TGTGCCAGCAGCTTGGGACAGTCTAAGGAGCAGTACTTC; CDR3: CASSLGQSKEQYF
size: -; J: TRBJ2-7; D: -; V: TRBV28; DNA: TGTGCCAGCAGTCGCACAGGGCCTCCCTACGAGCAGTACTTC; CDR3: CASSRTGPPYEQYF